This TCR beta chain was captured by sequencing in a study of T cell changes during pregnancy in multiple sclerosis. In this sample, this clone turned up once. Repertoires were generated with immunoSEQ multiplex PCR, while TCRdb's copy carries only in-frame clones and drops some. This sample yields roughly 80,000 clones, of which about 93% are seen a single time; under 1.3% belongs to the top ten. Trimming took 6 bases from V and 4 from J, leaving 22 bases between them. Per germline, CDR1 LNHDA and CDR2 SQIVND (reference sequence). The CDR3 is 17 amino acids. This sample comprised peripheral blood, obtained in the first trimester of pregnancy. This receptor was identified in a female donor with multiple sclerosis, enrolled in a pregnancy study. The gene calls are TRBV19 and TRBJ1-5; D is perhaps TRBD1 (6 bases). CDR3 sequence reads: CASSDPSLTGRNQPQHF. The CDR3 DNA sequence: TGTGCCAGTAGCGACCCCTCTTTGACAGGAAGGAATCAGCCCCAGCATTTT.